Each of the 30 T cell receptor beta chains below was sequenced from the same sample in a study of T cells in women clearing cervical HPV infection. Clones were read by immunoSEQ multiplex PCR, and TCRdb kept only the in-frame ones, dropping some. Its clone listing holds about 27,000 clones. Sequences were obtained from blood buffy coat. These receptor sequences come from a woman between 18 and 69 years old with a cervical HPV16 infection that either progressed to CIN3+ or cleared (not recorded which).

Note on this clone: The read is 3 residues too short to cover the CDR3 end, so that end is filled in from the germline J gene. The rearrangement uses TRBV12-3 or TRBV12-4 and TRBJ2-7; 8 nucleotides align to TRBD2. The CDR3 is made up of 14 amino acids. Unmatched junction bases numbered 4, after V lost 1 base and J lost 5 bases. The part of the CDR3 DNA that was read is TGTGCCAGCAGTTTAGGCGGGAGGTCCGACGAG. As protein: CASSLGGRSDE. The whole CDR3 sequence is CASSLGGRSDEQYF.

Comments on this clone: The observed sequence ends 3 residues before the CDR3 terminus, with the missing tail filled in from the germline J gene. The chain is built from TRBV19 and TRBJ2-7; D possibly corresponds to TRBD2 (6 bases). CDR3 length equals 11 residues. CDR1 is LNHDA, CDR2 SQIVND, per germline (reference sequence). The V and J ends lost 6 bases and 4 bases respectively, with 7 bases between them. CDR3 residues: CASRRGYEQYF. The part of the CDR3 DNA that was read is TGTGCCAGTAGACGGGGGTACGAG.

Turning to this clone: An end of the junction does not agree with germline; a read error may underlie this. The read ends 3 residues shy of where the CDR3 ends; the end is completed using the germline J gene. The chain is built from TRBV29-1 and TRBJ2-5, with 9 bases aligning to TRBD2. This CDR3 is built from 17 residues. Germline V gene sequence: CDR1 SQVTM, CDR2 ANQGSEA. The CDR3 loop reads CSAEDPRLAGFVKTQYF. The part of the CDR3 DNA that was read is TGCAGCGCTGAAGATCCGAGGCTAGCGGGATTTGTAAAGACC. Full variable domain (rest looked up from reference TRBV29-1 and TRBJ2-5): SAVISQKPSRDICQRGTSLTIQCQVDSQVTMMFWYRQQPGQSLTLIATANQGSEATYESGFVIDKFPISRPNLTFSTLTVSNMSPEDSSIYLCSAEDPRLAGFVKTQYFGPGTRLLVL.

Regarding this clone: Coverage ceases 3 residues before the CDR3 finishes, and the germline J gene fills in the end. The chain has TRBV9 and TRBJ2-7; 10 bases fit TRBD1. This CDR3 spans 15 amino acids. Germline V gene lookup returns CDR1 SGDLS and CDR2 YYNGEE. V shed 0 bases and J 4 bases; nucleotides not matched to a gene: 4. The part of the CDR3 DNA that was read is TGTGCCAGCAGCGTAGAGGACAGGGGGAGGTACGAG. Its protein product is CASSVEDRGRYE. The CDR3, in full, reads CASSVEDRGRYEQYF.

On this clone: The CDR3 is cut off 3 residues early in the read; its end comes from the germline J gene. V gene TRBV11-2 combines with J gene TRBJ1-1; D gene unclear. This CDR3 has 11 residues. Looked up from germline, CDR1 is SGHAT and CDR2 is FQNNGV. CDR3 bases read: TGTGCCAGCAGCTTAGGAGCAGAA. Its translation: CASSLGAE. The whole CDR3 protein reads CASSLGAEAFF.

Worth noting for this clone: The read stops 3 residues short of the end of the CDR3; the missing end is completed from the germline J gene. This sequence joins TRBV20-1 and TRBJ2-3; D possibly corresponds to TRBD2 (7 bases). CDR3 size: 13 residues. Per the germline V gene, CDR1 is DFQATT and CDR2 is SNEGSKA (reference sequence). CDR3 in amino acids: CSALGGGQETQYF. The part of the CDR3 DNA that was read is TGCAGTGCCCTAGGGGGGGGACAAGAGACG.

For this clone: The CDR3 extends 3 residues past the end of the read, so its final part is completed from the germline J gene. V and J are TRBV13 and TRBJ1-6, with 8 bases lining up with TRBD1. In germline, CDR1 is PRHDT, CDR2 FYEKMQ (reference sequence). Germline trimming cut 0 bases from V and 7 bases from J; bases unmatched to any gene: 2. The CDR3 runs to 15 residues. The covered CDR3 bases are TGTGCCAGCAGCTTAGGGGACAGGGTCAATTCACCC. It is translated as CASSLGDRVNSP. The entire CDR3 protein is CASSLGDRVNSPLHF. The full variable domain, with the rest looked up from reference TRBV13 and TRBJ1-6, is AAGVIQSPRHLIKEKRETATLKCYPIPRHDTVYWYQQGPGQDPQFLISFYEKMQSDKGSIPDRFSAQQFSDYHSELNMSSLELGDSALYFCASSLGDRVNSPLHFGNGTRLTVT.

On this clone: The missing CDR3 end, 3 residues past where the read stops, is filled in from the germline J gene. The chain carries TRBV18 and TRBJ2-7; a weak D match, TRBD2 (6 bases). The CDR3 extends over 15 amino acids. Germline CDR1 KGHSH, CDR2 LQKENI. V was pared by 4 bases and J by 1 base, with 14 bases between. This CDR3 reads CASSRPVLASYEQYF. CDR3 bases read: TGTGCCAGCTCACGTCCGGTACTAGCTTCCTACGAG.

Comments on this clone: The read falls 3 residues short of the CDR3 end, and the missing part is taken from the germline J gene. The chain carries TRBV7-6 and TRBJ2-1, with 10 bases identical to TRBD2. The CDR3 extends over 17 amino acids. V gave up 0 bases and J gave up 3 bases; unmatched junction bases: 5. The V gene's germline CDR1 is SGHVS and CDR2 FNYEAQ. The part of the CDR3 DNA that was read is TGTGCCAGCAGCTTAGCTTCAGCGGGAGGGCGCTACAATGAG. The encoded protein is CASSLASAGGRYNE. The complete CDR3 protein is CASSLASAGGRYNEQFF.

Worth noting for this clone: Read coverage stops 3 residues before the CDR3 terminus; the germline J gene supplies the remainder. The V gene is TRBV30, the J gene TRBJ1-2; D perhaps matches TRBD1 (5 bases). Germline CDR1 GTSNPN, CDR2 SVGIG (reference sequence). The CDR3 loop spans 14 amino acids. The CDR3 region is CAWGTSGGDNDYTF. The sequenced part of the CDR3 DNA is TGTGCCTGGGGGACTAGCGGGGGTGACAATGAC.

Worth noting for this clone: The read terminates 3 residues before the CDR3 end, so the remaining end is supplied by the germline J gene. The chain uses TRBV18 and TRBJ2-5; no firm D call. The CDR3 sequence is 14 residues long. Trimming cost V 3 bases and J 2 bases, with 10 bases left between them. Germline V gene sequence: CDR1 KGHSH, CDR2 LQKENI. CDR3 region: CASSPGSKQETQYF. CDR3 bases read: TGTGCCAGCTCACCGGGCTCAAAACAAGAGACC.

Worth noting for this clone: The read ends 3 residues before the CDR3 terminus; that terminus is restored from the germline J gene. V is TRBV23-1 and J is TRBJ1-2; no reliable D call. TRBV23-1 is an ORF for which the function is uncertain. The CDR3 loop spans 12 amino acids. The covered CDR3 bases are TGCGCCAGCAGTCACCCCGGTTACGAC. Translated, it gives CASSHPGYD. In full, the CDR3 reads CASSHPGYDYTF.

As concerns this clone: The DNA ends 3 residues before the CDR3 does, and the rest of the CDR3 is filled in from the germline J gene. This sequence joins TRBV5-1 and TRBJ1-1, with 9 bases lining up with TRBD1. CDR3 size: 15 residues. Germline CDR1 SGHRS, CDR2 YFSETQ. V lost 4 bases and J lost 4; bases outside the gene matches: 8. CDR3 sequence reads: CASSRDRAVGTEAFF. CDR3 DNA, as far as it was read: TGCGCCAGCAGCAGGGACAGGGCTGTTGGCACTGAA.

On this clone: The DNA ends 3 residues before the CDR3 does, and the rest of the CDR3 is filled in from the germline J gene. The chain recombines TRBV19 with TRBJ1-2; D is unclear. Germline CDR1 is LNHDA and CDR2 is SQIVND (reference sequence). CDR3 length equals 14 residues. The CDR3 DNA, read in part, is TGTGCCAGTAGTATAGAGGGCCGCTCCTACGAC. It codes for CASSIEGRSYD. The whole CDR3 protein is CASSIEGRSYDYTF.

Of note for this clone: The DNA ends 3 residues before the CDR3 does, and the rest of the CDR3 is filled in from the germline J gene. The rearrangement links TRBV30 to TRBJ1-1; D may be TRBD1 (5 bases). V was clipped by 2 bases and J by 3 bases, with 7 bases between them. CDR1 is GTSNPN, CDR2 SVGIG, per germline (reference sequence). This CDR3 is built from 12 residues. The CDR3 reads CAWSWGDTEAFF. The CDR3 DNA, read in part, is TGTGCCTGGAGTTGGGGGGACACTGAA.

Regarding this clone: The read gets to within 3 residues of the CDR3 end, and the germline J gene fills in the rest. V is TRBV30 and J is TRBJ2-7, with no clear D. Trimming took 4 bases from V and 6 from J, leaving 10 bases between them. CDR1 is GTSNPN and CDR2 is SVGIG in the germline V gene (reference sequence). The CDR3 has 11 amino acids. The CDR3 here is CAWNLGPEQYF. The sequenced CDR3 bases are TGTGCCTGGAATCTGGGCCCCGAG. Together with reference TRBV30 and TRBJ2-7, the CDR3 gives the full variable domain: SQTIHQWPATLVQPVGSPLSLECTVEGTSNPNLYWYRQAAGRGLQLLFYSVGIGQISSEVPQNLSASRPQDRQFILSSKKLLLSDSGFYLCAWNLGPEQYFGPGTRLTVT.

The CDR3 reads CASSTPAIQGDYGYTF. Incomplete CDR3 DNA: TGTGCCAGTAGTACGCCCGCGATACAGGGGGACTATGGC. V is TRBV19 and J is TRBJ1-2, with 8 bases aligning to TRBD1. Read coverage stops 3 residues before the CDR3 terminus; the germline J gene supplies the remainder. Germline trimming cut 4 bases from V and 3 bases from J; bases unmatched to any gene: 10. The CDR3 is 16 amino acids. Germline V gives CDR1 LNHDA, CDR2 SQIVND (reference sequence). Combining the CDR3 with reference TRBV19 and TRBJ1-2 gives the whole variable domain DGGITQSPKYLFRKEGQNVTLSCEQNLNHDAMYWYRQDPGQGLRLIYYSQIVNDFQKGDIAEGYSVSREKKESFPLTVTSAQKNPTAFYLCASSTPAIQGDYGYTFGSGTRLTVV.

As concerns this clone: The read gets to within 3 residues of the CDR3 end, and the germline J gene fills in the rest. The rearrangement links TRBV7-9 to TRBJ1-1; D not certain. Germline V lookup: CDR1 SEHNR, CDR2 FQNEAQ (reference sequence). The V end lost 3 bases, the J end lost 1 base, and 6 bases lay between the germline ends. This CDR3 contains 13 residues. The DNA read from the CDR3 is TGTGCCAGCAGCTTGGCCCCGAACACTGAA. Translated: CASSLAPNTE. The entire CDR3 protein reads CASSLAPNTEAFF.

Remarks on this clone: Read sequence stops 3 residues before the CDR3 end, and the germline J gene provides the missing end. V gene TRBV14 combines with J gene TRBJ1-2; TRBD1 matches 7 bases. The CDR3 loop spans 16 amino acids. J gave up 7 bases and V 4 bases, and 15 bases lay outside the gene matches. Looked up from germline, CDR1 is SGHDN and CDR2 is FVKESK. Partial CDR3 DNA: TGTGCCAGCAGCCTCCAGGGGGGCAGGGGATCGAGTGGC. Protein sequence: CASSLQGGRGSSG. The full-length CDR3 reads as CASSLQGGRGSSGYTF.

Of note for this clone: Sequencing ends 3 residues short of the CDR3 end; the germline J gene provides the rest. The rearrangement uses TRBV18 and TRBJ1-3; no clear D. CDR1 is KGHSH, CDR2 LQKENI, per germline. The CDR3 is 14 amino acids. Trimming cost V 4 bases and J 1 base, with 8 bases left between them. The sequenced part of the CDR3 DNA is TGTGCCAGCTCACTTGGCCTGTCTGGAAACACC. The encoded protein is CASSLGLSGNT. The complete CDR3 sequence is CASSLGLSGNTIYF.

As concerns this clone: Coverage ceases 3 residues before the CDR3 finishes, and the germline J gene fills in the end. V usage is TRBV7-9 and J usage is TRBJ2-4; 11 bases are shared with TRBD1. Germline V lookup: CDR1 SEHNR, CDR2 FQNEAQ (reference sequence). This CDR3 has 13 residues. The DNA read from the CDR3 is TGTGCCAGCAGCCCGGGACAGGGGGAGGGT. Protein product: CASSPGQGEG. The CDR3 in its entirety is CASSPGQGEGQYF.

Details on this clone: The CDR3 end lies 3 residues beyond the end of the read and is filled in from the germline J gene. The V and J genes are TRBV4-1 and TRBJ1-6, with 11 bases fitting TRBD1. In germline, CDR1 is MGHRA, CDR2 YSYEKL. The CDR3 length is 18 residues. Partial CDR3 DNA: TGCGCCAGCAGCCAAGAGGGGGAGAGAGGGACAGGGGGATGGCCC. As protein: CASSQEGERGTGGWP. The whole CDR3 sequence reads CASSQEGERGTGGWPLHF.

The sequenced CDR3 bases are TGCAGCGTTGGTGGCAATACCTACGAG. Its translation: CSVGGNTYE. The full CDR3 reads CSVGGNTYEQYF. The chain is built from TRBV29-1 and TRBJ2-7; D is ambiguous. The DNA ends 3 residues before the CDR3 does, and the rest of the CDR3 is filled in from the germline J gene. This CDR3 has 12 amino acids. From germline, CDR1 is SQVTM and CDR2 ANQGSEA. V lost 4 bases and J 2 bases, leaving 9 bases between the germline ends.

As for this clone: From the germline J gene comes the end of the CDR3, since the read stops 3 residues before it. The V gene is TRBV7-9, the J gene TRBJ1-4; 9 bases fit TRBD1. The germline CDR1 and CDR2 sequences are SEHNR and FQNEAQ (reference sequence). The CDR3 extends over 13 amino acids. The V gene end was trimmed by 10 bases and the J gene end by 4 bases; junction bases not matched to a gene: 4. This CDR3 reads CATPGQGNEKLFF. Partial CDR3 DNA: TGTGCCACCCCGGGACAGGGTAATGAAAAA.

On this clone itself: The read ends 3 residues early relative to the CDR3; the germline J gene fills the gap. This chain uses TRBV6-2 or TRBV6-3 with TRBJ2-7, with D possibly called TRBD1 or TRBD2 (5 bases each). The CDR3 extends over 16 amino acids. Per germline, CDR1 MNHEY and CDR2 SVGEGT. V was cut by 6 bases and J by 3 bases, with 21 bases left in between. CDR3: CASSLPQGVSRYEQYF. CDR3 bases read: TGTGCCAGCAGCTTACCCCAGGGAGTTTCCCGCTACGAG.

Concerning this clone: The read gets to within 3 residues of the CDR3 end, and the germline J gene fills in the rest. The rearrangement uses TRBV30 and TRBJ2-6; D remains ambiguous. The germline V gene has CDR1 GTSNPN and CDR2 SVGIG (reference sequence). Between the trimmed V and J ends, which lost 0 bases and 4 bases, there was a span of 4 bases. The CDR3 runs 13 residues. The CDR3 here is CAWSVSGANVLTF. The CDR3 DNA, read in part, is TGTGCCTGGAGTGTGAGCGGGGCCAACGTC.

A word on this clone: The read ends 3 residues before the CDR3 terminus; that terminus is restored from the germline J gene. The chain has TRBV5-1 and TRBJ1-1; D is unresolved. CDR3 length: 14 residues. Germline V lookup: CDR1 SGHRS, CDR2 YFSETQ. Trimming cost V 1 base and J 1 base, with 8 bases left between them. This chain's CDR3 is CASSLRSENTEAFF. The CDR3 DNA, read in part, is TGCGCCAGCAGCTTGAGGTCAGAGAACACTGAA.

CDR3: CSARDVGRLGTQYF. The sequenced CDR3 bases are TGCAGTGCTAGAGATGTCGGGCGACTAGGAACC. The rearrangement links TRBV20-1 to TRBJ2-5; maybe TRBD2 (6 bases). The read comes to an end 3 residues before the CDR3 does, leaving the germline J gene to fill in the end. Germline V gene data show CDR1 as DFQATT and CDR2 as SNEGSKA (reference sequence). CDR3 length: 14 amino acids.

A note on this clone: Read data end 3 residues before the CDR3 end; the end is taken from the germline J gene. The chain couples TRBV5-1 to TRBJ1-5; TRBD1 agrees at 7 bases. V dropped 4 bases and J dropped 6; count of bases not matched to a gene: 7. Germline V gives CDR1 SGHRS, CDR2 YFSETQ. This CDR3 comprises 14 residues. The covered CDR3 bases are TGCGCCAGCAGCCCGGGACAGCCCGGTCAGCCC. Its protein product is CASSPGQPGQP. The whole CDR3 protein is CASSPGQPGQPQHF.

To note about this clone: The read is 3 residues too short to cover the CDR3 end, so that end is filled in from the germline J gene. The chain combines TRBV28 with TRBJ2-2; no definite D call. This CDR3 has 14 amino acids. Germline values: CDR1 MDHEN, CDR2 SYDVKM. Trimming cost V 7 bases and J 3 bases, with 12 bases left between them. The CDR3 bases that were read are TGTGCCAGCAAGTCCCAGACTTACACCGGGGAG. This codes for CASKSQTYTGE. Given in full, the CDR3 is CASKSQTYTGELFF.